This T cell receptor beta chain was identified in a study of OX40 agonist ivuxolimab in advanced cancers. The CDR3 is 17 residues long. Produced via immunoSEQ multiplex PCR; TCRdb's table is partial and in-frame only. The table includes tens of thousands of clones, roughly 80% detected once. The chain carries TRBV12-2 and TRBJ2-1; the D call TRBD1 from the table was never checked on the DNA. TRBV12-2 is a pseudogene segment. This clonotype originated in an adult with an advanced solid tumor such as melanoma, head and neck, liver or kidney cancer. The sequenced sample was CD4+ or CD8+ T cells sorted from blood, obtained in a trial of the OX40 agonist ivuxolimab. CDR3 bases: TGTGCAAGTCGCTTAGTTGGCCTAGGACAGTTCTACAATGAGCAGTTCTTC. Amino acid sequence: CASRLVGLGQFYNEQFF.